This record concerns one T cell receptor (beta chain) sequence. The CDR3 totals 13 residues. Germline V gene data show CDR1 as LGHNA and CDR2 as YNFKEQ. Trimming removed 8 bases at V and 6 bases at J, with 14 bases between. TCRdb fed the RT-PCR reads into MiXCR, producing one record per CDR3 protein. This sample has 160,000 or so distinct CDR3 sequences; approximately 24% occur once, and the top ten carry roughly a quarter. The data derive from a study of patients and donors after allogeneic stem cell transplantation. The sequenced material came from blood, either unsorted or a sorted T cell fraction (not recorded which). V is TRBV4-2 and J is TRBJ2-1; D is uncertain. The clonotype comes from a human donor who was either an allogeneic HSCT recipient or a stem cell or donor lymphocyte infusion donor (not recorded which). It is not recorded whose cells these are; they may come from a transplant donor. The CDR3 sequence: CASHADHLNEQFF. Here the CDR3 DNA reads TGTGCCAGCCACGCGGACCATCTCAATGAGCAGTTCTTC.